This TCR beta chain was observed in a study of spatial heterogeneity in lung cancer. TCRdb re-called the 5' RACE reads through MiXCR, storing one row per CDR3 protein. The table lists over 85,000 distinct CDR3 sequences, just under 20% of them singletons. Described time point: blood at routine non-recurrence follow-up after resection. The authors sequenced whole RNA from tumor, nontumor lung or frozen PBMC without sorting. The CDR3 loop spans 11 amino acids. Germline V gives CDR1 WSHSY, CDR2 SAAADI. V was pared by 8 bases and J by 5 bases, with 9 bases between. Sequencing was performed on PBMCs, taken at follow-up. This clonotype was sampled from a male donor with early-stage non-small cell lung cancer. The V call is TRBV10-2, the J call TRBJ2-5, with D unresolved. CDR3 DNA: TGCGCCAGCCAAGCTTACGAGACCCAGTACTTC. This translates into CASQAYETQYF.